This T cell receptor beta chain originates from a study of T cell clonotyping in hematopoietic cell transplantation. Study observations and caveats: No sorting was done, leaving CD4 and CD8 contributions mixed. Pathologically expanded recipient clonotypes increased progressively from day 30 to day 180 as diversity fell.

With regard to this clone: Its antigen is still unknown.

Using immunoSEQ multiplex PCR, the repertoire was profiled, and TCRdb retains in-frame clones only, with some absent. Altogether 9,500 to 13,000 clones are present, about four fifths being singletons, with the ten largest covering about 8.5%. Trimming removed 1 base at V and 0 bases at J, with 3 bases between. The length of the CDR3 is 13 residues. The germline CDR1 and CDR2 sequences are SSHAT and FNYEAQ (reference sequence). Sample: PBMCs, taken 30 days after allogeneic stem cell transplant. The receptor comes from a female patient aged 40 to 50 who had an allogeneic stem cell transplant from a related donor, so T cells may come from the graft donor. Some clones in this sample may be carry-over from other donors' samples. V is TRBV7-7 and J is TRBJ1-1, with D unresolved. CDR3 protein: CASSLDMNTEAFF. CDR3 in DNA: TGTGCCAGCAGCTTAGACATGAACACTGAAGCTTTCTTT. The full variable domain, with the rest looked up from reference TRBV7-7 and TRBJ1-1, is GAGVSQSPRYKVTKRGQDVTLRCDPISSHATLYWYQQALGQGPEFLTYFNYEAQPDKSGLPSDRFSAERPEGSISTLTIQRTEQRDSAMYRCASSLDMNTEAFFGQGTRLTVV.